The sequence of this T cell receptor (beta chain) was determined in a study of blood T cell repertoires in COVID-19. Study details: PBMCs, B-cell-depleted T cells, or T cells were the source of the cDNA or gDNA that made up the material.

Data came from immunoSEQ multiplex PCR; TCRdb stores just in-frame clones and leaves some out. In the table there are about 410,000 clones, 86% of which are singletons. This CDR3 is built from 15 residues. Trimming left V 3 bases short and J 5 bases short, with 18 bases between. Germline values: CDR1 SGHTS, CDR2 YDEGEE. The chain links TRBV5-8 to TRBJ2-7; TRBD2 is a possible D gene (6 bases). Sequencing used peripheral blood. This receptor was taken from a woman in her 30s with active or convalescent COVID-19. The CDR3 is CASSWLGVGGDEQYF. The CDR3 DNA sequence: TGTGCCAGCAGCTGGCTGGGGGTAGGAGGGGACGAGCAGTACTTC.